What follows are 4 T cell receptor beta chains derived from one specimen sequenced in a study of cytomegalovirus exposure and HLA in healthy donors. Clones were sequenced by immunoSEQ multiplex PCR, and TCRdb holds only the in-frame ones, with some missing. Here the sample spans 200,000 or so clones, more than 65% being singletons. Source material: PBMCs. The source is a woman in her twenties or thirties in good health and CMV-seropositive.

V is TRBV11-2 and J is TRBJ2-1; possibly TRBD1 for D (5 bases). CDR3 length equals 14 residues. Trimming removed 3 bases at V and 7 bases at J, with 13 bases between. The germline V gene encodes CDR1 SGHAT and CDR2 FQNNGV. The CDR3 loop is CASSFISRVNEQFF. As DNA, the CDR3 is TGTGCCAGCAGCTTCATCTCCAGGGTGAATGAGCAGTTCTTC.

V is TRBV9 and J is TRBJ1-2; weak D call: TRBD1 (5 bases). CDR3 length equals 14 residues. Trimming stripped 1 base from V and 3 bases from J, with 10 bases between. Per the germline V gene, CDR1 is SGDLS and CDR2 is YYNGEE. The CDR3 sequence: CASSVTGQDYGYTF. DNA for the CDR3: TGTGCCAGCAGCGTAACCGGACAAGACTATGGCTACACCTTC.

This clone was counted between two and nine times. The chain carries TRBV7-2 and TRBJ2-2; 8 bases align to TRBD2. Germline V CDR1 and CDR2: SGHTA, FQGNSA. The J segment lost 5 bases and the V segment lost 3 bases, leaving 8 bases of the junction unmatched. The CDR3 sequence is 16 residues long. The chain's CDR3 is CASSLGAGVGTGELFF. In DNA, the CDR3 is TGTGCCAGCAGCTTGGGAGCGGGAGTGGGGACCGGGGAGCTGTTTTTT. The variable domain in full, with the rest retrieved from reference TRBV7-2 and TRBJ2-2, is GAGVSQSPSNKVTEKGKDVELRCDPISGHTALYWYRQSLGQGLEFLIYFQGNSAPDKSGLPSDRFSAERTGGSVSTLTIQRTQQEDSAVYLCASSLGAGVGTGELFFGEGSRLTVL.

The genes are TRBV6-5 and TRBJ2-5, with 9 bases fitting TRBD2. Germline V gene lookup returns CDR1 MNHEY and CDR2 SVGAGI. J lost 3 bases, V lost 6 bases, and 5 bases had no gene match. The CDR3 sequence is 14 residues long. The CDR3: CASRAGGIKETQYF. The DNA of the CDR3 is TGTGCCAGCAGGGCGGGAGGGATTAAAGAGACCCAGTACTTC.